The 26 T cell receptor beta chains in this list originate from one sample, sequenced in a study of T cells expressing NK-cell markers. Following a re-call of the 5' RACE reads, TCRdb has one entry per CDR3 protein and lacks DNA. The sample has a few hundred thousand distinct CDR3 sequences. The sequencing sample was made of blood T cells: a sorted CD56 or NKG2C T cell subset, CD4+ or CD8+ T cells, or bulk PBMC T cells (not recorded which). All receptors derive from a man aged 18 to 70 in good health.

The rearrangement joins TRBV5-6 to TRBJ2-1; TCRdb selects TRBD2, and the lack of DNA leaves this call unchecked. Germline-derived CDR1 and CDR2 are SGHDT and YYEEEE. The CDR3 is 14 residues long. The CDR3 loop is CASSKRGAYNEQFF.

The V and J genes are TRBV7-9 and TRBJ2-5; TCRdb's D gene call, TRBD1, goes unchecked for lack of DNA. The CDR3 covers 17 residues. Germline V CDR1 and CDR2: SEHNR, FQNEAQ (reference sequence). CDR3 protein: CASSSTGTFGLRETQYF.

The gene calls are TRBV6-2 or TRBV6-3 and TRBJ2-2. The CDR3 spans 15 residues. Germline-derived CDR1 and CDR2 are MNHEY and SVGEGT. The CDR3 is CASSYSVLVTGELFF.

The CDR3 spells CASSSTPTGSVTGETQYF. The chain carries TRBV11-1 and TRBJ2-5; TCRdb names TRBD1, which stays unverified in the absence of DNA. The CDR3 covers 18 residues. CDR1 is SGHAT, CDR2 FQDESV, per germline (reference sequence).

V is TRBV7-2 and J is TRBJ1-6; without DNA, the TCRdb call of TRBD1 cannot be checked. Germline V gene sequence: CDR1 SGHTA, CDR2 FQGNSA. The length of the CDR3 is 14 residues. CDR3 protein: CASSPRTVLSPLHF.

The chain carries TRBV20-1 and TRBJ2-1. The CDR3 sequence is 12 residues long. Germline CDR1 DFQATT, CDR2 SNEGSKA (reference sequence). The CDR3 sequence is CSAKDEYNEQFF.

The chain carries TRBV12-3 or TRBV12-4 and TRBJ2-1. CDR3 length: 13 residues. The CDR3 protein is CASSRTHYNEQFF.

The chain joins TRBV20-1 to TRBJ2-1; TCRdb proposes TRBD1, but this gene call is untestable without DNA. Germline V CDR1 and CDR2: DFQATT, SNEGSKA (reference sequence). The CDR3 sequence is 14 residues long. This chain's CDR3 is CSASVLGESDEQFF.

The CDR3 loop reads CATGTGHNTEAFF. V is TRBV5-1 and J is TRBJ1-1; the D call from TCRdb, TRBD1, cannot be confirmed without DNA. Looked up from germline, CDR1 is SGHRS and CDR2 is YFSETQ. CDR3 length equals 13 residues.

The chain is built from TRBV3-1 and TRBJ1-5; the D gene TCRdb calls, TRBD1, cannot be checked with no DNA. Germline V gene data show CDR1 as LGHDT and CDR2 as YNNKEL (reference sequence). CDR3 length: 14 amino acids. This CDR3 reads CASSRRTGSQPQHF.

This chain uses TRBV29-1 with TRBJ2-3; there is no DNA to check the TCRdb D call of TRBD1. This CDR3 has 14 residues. CDR1 is SQVTM and CDR2 is ANQGSEA in the germline V gene. The CDR3 loop reads CSVLIPRGADTQYF.

The V gene is TRBV7-2, the J gene TRBJ1-6; TCRdb's D call, TRBD1, is unchecked because there is no DNA. Per germline, CDR1 SGHTA and CDR2 FQGNSA. The CDR3 loop spans 13 amino acids. CDR3: CASSFAGDSPLHF.

V usage is TRBV20-1 and J usage is TRBJ2-1. Germline lookup yields CDR1 DFQATT and CDR2 SNEGSKA (reference sequence). The CDR3 runs to 16 residues. Here the CDR3 reads CSAESLAGGSYNEQFF.

This sequence joins TRBV7-3 and TRBJ2-4; the D call of TRBD1 rests on TCRdb alone, since no DNA is present to check it. Germline loops: CDR1 SGHTA, CDR2 FQGTGA. This CDR3 spans 15 amino acids. The CDR3 reads CASSSTGLAKNIQYF.

The chain recombines TRBV7-9 with TRBJ1-3; TCRdb's D call of TRBD1 is untestable without DNA. The CDR3 runs 15 residues. CDR1 is SEHNR and CDR2 is FQNEAQ in the germline V gene (reference sequence). CDR3 loop: CASGGSGLGGNTIYF.

The chain couples TRBV7-9 to TRBJ1-4. The CDR3 extends over 15 amino acids. Germline values: CDR1 SEHNR, CDR2 FQNEAQ (reference sequence). The CDR3 is CASSLARATNEKLFF.

The chain has TRBV9 and TRBJ2-1; the D gene TCRdb calls, TRBD1, cannot be checked with no DNA. Germline V gives CDR1 SGDLS, CDR2 YYNGEE. This CDR3 contains 15 residues. CDR3 in amino acids: CASSLNRDTYNEQFF.

The V and J genes are TRBV20-1 and TRBJ1-2. The CDR3 sequence is 15 residues long. Germline V gene lookup returns CDR1 DFQATT and CDR2 SNEGSKA (reference sequence). The CDR3 is CSARSQGRDFYGYTF.

The chain carries TRBV20-1 and TRBJ2-5; TCRdb's D call of TRBD1 is untestable without DNA. Germline CDR1 reads DFQATT; CDR2 reads SNEGSKA (reference sequence). The CDR3 length is 16 residues. CDR3 sequence: CSATLHGGGGWETQYF.

This CDR3 reads CAISPTGGEQYF. This chain connects TRBV7-2 to TRBJ2-7; the D call of TRBD2 rests on TCRdb alone, since no DNA is present to check it. The CDR3 is 12 residues long. Germline V CDR1 and CDR2: SGHTA, FQGNSA.

The chain is built from TRBV25-1 and TRBJ1-1. The CDR3 loop spans 13 amino acids. Germline CDR1 is MGHDK and CDR2 is SYGVNS. CDR3 region: CASSDRLNGGAFF.

The genes are TRBV15 and TRBJ1-2; the D call from TCRdb, TRBD1, cannot be confirmed without DNA. Germline loops: CDR1 LNHNV, CDR2 YYDKDF (reference sequence). This CDR3 has 16 residues. Here the CDR3 reads CATSRPGTGATSGYTF.

The genes are TRBV5-5 and TRBJ2-7. CDR1 SGHKS and CDR2 YYEKEE come from the germline V gene (reference sequence). The CDR3 runs to 14 residues. CDR3: CASSGSGTSYEQYF.

This chain links TRBV13 with TRBJ2-1. There are 13 residues in the CDR3. Per the germline V gene, CDR1 is PRHDT and CDR2 is FYEKMQ (reference sequence). The CDR3 sequence is CASSTRRYNEQFF.

The rearrangement uses TRBV5-8 and TRBJ2-3; TCRdb gives TRBD1 as the D gene, but with no DNA this cannot be confirmed. CDR3 size: 16 residues. Germline V lookup: CDR1 SGHTS, CDR2 YDEGEE. CDR3 protein: CASSHGQTRSTDTQYF.

CDR3 sequence reads: CSATDRALPKETQYF. V gene TRBV20-1 combines with J gene TRBJ2-5; without DNA, the TCRdb call of TRBD1 cannot be checked. CDR1 and CDR2 from the germline V gene are DFQATT and SNEGSKA (reference sequence). This CDR3 spans 15 amino acids.